This record looks at one T cell receptor (beta chain) sequence and its context. This record belongs to a study of cytomegalovirus exposure and HLA in healthy donors. PCR amplification relied on 60 Vbeta primers (plus 13 Jbeta primers). Assay used: immunoSEQ multiplex PCR; TCRdb lists only in-frame clones, some missing. This sample has some 130,000 clones, with roughly 78% found just once. The TCR sequence derives from a man aged 25-40 years in good health. The sequenced sample was PBMCs.

The CDR3 sequence: CSVGGGQSWGQFF. As DNA, the CDR3 is TGCAGCGTTGGGGGTGGACAGTCCTGGGGGCAGTTCTTC. The chain employs TRBV29-1 and TRBJ2-1; D is possibly TRBD1 (6 bases). Trimming cost V 4 bases and J 12 bases, with 19 bases left between them. The CDR3 runs 13 residues. Germline V CDR1 and CDR2: SQVTM, ANQGSEA.